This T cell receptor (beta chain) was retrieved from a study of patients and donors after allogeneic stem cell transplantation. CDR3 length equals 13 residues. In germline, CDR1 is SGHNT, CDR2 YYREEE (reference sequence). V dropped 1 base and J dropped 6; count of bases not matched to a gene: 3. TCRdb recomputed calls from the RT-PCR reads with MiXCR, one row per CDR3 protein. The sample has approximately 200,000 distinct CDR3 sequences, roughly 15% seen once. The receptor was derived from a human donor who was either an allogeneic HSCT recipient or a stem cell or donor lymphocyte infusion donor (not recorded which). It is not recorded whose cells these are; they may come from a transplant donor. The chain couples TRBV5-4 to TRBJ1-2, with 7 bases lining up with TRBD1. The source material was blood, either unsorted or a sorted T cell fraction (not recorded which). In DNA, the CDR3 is TGTGCCAGCAGCTTGACAGGGGATGATGGCTACACCTTC. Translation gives CASSLTGDDGYTF.